These T cell receptor beta chains were read from a single sample in a study of Tregs in tolerant kidney transplant recipients. Profiling relied on immunoSEQ multiplex PCR, and the TCRdb table lists in-frame clones only, not all of them. The data contain some 250,000 clones, more than 65% of them singletons. Specimen: CD4+ T cells from blood. Receptors originate from a human donor in good health. CDR3s include the opening cysteine and the closing phenylalanine or tryptophan. Fields, in order: J gene, V gene, CDR3 protein.

J gene: TRBJ1-6
V gene: TRBV20-1
CDR3 protein: CSASRDSPLHF

J gene: TRBJ2-3
V gene: TRBV7-3
CDR3 protein: CASSLGGTDTQYF

J gene: TRBJ1-3
V gene: TRBV6-5
CDR3 protein: CASSKTLSGNTIYF

J gene: TRBJ2-5
V gene: TRBV10-2
CDR3 protein: CASSESGTSAETQYF

J gene: TRBJ1-2
V gene: TRBV6-1
CDR3 protein: CASSEIYSGGAIYGYTF

J gene: TRBJ1-5
V gene: TRBV9
CDR3 protein: CASSTGQGNSNQPQHF

J gene: TRBJ2-6
V gene: TRBV29-1
CDR3 protein: CSVRAQGWGANVLTF

J gene: TRBJ2-3
V gene: TRBV19
CDR3 protein: CASSSSAGGADTQYF

J gene: TRBJ1-2
V gene: TRBV29-1
CDR3 protein: CSENRGGYGYTF

J gene: TRBJ1-2
V gene: TRBV5-5
CDR3 protein: CASSWGAPQGGYGYTF

J gene: TRBJ2-5
V gene: TRBV18
CDR3 protein: CASSQDREGTQYF